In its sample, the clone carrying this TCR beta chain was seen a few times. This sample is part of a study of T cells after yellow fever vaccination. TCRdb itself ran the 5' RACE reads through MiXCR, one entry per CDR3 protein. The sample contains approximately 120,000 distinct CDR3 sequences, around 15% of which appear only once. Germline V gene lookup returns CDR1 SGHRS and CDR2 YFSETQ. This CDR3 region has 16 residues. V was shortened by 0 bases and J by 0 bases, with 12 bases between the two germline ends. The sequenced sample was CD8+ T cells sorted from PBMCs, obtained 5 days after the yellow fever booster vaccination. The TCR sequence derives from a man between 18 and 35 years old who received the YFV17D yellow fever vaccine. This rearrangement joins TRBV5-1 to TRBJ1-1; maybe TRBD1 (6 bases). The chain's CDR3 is CASSLVMGGMNTEAFF. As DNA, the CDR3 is TGCGCCAGCAGCTTGGTGATGGGGGGCATGAACACTGAAGCTTTCTTT.